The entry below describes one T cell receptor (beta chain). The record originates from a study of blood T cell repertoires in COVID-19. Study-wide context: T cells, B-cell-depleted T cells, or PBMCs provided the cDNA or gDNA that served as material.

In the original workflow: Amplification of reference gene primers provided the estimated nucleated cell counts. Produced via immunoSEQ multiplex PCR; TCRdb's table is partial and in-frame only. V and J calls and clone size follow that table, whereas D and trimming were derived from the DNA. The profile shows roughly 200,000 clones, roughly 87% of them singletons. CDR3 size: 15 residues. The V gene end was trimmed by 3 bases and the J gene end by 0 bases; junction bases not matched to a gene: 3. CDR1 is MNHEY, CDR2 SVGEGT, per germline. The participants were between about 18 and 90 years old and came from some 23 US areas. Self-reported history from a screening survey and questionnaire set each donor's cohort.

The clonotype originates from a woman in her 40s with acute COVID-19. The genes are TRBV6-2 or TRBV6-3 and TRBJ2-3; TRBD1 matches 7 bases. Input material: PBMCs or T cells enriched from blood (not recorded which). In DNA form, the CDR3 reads TGTGCCAGCAGTTATGACAGGGTTAGCACAGATACGCAGTATTTT. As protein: CASSYDRVSTDTQYF.